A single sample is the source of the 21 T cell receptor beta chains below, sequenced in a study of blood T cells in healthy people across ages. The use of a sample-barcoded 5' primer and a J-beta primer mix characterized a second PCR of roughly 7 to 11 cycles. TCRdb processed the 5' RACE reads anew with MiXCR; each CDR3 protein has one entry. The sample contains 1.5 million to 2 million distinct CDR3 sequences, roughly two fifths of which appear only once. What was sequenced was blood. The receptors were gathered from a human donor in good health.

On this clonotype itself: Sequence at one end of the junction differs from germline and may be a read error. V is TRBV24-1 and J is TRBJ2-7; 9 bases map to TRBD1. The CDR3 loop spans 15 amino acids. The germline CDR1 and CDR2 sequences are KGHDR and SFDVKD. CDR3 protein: CAASDSGTGSYEQYF. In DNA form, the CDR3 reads TGTGCCGCCAGTGATTCCGGGACAGGGAGTTACGAGCAGTACTTC.

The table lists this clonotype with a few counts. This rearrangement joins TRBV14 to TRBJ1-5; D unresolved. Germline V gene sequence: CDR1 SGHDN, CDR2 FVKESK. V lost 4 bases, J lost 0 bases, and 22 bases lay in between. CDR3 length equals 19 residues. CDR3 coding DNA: TGTGCCAGCAGCCCCGAGCGGTATCTCCTATTTTATAGCAATCAGCCCCAGCATTTT. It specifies CASSPERYLLFYSNQPQHF.

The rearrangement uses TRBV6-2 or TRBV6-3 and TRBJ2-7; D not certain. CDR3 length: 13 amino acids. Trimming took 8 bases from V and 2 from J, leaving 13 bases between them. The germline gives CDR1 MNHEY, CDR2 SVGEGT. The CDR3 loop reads CASLEDSPYEQYF. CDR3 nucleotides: TGTGCCAGCCTGGAAGATAGTCCCTACGAGCAGTACTTC.

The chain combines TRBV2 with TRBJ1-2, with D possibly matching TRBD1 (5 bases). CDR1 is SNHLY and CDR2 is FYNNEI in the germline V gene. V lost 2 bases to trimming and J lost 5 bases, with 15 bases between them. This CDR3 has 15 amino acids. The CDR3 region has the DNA TGTGCCAGCAGTGAACTATCCCCAGGGAGTTATGGCTACACCTTC. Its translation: CASSELSPGSYGYTF.

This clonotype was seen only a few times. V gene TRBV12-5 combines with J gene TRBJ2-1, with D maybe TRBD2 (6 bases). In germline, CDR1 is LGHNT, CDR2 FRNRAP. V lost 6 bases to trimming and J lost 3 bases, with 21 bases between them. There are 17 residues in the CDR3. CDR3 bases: TGTGCTAGTGGCCCTCTTAGCGGCGACATCCGCTACAATGAGCAGTTCTTC. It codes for CASGPLSGDIRYNEQFF.

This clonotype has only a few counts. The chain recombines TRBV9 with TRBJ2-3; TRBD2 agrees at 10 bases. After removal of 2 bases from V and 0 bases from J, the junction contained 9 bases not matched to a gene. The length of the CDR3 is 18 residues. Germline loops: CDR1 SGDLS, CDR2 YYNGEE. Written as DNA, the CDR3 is TGTGCCAGCAGCGTGAAACCCGGGACTAGCGACAGCACAGATACGCAGTATTTT. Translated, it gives CASSVKPGTSDSTDTQYF.

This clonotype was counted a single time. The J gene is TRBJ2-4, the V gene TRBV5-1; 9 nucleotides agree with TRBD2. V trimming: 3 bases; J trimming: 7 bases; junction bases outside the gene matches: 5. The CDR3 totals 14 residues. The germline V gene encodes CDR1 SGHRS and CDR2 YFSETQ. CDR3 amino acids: CASSSGTSPNIQYF. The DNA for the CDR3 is TGCGCCAGCAGCTCCGGGACTAGCCCCAACATTCAGTACTTC.

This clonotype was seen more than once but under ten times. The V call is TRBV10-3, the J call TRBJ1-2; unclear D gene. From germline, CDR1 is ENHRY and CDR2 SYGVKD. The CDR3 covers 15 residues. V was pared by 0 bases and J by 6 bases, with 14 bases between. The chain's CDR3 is CAISESGGERHGYTF. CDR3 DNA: TGTGCCATCAGTGAGTCCGGAGGAGAAAGACATGGCTACACCTTC.

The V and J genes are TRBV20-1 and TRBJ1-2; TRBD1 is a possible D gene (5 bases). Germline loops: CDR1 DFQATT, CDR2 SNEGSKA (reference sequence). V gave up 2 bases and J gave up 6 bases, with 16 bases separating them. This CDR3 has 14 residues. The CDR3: CSARRPGTAHGYTF. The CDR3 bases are TGCAGTGCTAGAAGACCTGGGACGGCGCATGGCTACACCTTC.

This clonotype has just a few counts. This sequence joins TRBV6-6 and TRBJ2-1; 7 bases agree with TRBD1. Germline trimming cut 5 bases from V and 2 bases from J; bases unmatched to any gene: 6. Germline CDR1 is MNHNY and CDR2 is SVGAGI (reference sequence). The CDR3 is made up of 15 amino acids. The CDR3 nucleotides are TGTGCCAGCAGTGGGATGGGACAGCCCTACAATGAGCAGTTCTTC. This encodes CASSGMGQPYNEQFF.

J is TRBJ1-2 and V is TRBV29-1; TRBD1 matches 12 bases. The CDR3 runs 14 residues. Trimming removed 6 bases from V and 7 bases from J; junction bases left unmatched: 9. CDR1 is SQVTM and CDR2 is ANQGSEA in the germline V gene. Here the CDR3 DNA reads TGCAGCGTGGACCGGGACAGGGGGCCAGGTGGCTACACCTTC. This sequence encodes CSVDRDRGPGGYTF.

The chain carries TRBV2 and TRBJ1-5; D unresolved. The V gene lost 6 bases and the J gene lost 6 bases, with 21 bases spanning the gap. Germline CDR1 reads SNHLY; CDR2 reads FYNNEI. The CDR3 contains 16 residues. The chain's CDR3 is CASRNAPPYILQPQHF. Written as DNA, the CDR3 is TGTGCCAGCAGAAATGCGCCCCCATATATTCTTCAGCCCCAGCATTTT.

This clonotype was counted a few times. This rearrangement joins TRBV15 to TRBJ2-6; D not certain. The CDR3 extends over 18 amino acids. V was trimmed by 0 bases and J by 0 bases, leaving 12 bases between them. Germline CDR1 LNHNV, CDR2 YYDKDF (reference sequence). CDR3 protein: CATSRDVQITSGANVLTF. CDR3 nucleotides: TGTGCCACCAGCAGAGATGTACAGATAACCTCTGGGGCCAACGTCCTGACTTTC. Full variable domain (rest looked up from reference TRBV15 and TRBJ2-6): DAMVIQNPRYQVTQFGKPVTLSCSQTLNHNVMYWYQQKSSQAPKLLFHYYDKDFNNEADTPDNFQSRRPNTSFCFLDIRSPGLGDTAMYLCATSRDVQITSGANVLTFGAGSRLTVL.

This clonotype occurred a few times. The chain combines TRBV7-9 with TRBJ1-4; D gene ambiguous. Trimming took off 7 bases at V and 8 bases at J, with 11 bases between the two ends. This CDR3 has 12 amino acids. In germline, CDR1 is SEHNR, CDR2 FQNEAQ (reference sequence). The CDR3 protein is CASTTNTEKLFF. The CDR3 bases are TGTGCCAGCACCACCAACACAGAAAAACTGTTTTTT.

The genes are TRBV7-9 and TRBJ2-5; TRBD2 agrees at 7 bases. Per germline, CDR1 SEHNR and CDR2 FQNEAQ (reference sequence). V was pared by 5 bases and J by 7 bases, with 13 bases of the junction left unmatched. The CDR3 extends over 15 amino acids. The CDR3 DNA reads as TGTGCCAGCAGCCCCTCCACTTACACGGGGGGGACCCAGTACTTC. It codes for CASSPSTYTGGTQYF.

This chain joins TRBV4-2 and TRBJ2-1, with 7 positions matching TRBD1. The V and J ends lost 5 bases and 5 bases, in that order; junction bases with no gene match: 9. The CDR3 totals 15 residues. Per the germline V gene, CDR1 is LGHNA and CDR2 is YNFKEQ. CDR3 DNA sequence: TGTGCCAGCAGCGGGGATGGACAGGCCCACAATGAGCAGTTCTTC. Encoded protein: CASSGDGQAHNEQFF.

The CDR3 is CASSQGRSAGRALHF. In nucleotides, the CDR3 is TGCGCCAGCAGCCAGGGGAGGTCAGCGGGTCGGGCCCTCCACTTT. J is TRBJ1-6 and V is TRBV4-3; D gene uncertain. Germline V gene sequence: CDR1 LGHNA, CDR2 YSLEER. The V end was cut by 3 bases, the J end by 14 bases, with 20 bases between. The CDR3 spans 15 residues.

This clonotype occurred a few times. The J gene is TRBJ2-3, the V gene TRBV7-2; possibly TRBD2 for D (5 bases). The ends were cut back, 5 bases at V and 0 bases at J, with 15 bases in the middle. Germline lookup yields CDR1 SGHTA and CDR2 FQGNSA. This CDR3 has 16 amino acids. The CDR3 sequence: CASSISPDSSTDTQYF. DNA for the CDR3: TGTGCCAGCAGCATATCTCCGGACTCTAGCACAGATACGCAGTATTTT.

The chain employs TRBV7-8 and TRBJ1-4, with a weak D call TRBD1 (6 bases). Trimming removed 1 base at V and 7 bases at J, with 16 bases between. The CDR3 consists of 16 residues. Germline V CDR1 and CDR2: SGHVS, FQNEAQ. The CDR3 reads CASSLGRQVWGEKLFF. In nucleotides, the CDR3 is TGTGCCAGCAGCTTAGGTCGACAGGTCTGGGGTGAAAAACTGTTTTTT.

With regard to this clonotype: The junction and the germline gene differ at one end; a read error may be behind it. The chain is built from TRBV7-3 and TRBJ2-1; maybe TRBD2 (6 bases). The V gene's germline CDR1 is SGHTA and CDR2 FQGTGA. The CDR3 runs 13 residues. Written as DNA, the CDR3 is TGTGCCGGCAGCTTCGGGGGTGGCAATGAGCAGTTCTTC. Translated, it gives CAGSFGGGNEQFF. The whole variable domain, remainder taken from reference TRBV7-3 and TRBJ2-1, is GAGVSQTPSNKVTEKGKYVELRCDPISGHTALYWYRQSLGQGPEFLIYFQGTGAADDSGLPNDRFFAVRPEGSVSTLKIQRTERGDSAVYLCAGSFGGGNEQFFGPGTRLTVL.

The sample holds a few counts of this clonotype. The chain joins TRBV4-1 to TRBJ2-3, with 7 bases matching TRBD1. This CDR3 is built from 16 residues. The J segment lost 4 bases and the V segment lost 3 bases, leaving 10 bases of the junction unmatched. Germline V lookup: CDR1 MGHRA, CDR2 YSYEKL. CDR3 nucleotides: TGCGCCAGCAGCCACAGACAGGGTCTGAACTCAGATACGCAGTATTTT. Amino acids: CASSHRQGLNSDTQYF.